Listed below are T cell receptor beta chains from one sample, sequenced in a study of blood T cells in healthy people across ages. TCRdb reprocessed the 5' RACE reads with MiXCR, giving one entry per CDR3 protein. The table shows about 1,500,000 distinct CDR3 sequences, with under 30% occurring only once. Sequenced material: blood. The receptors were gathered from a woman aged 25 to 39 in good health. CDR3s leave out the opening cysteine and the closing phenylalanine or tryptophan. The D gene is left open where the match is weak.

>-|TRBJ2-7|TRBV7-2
ASSKPGLVHEQY
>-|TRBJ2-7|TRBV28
ASSSTFEQY
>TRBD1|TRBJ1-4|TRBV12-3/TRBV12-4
ASSLGQGFEKLF
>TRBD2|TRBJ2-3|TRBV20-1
SAHPALAGDTDTQY
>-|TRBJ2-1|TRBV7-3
ASSLGALGEQF
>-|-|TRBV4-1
AGSHPSSYNEQY
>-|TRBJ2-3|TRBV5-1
ASSFPREPDTQY
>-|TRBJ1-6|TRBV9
ASSQTGQSYNSPLH
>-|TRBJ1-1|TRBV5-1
ACSLVPKGNTEAF
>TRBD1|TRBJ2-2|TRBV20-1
SARDGDRVGTGELF
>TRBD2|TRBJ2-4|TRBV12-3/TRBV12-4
AGSERDWEQY
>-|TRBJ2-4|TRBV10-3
AIAEGVGGNEQY
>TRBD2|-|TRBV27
ASSPPTSGAEQY
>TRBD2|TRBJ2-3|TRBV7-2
ASSFPRLAGADTQY
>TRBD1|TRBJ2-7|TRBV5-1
ASSLEGGTLEQY
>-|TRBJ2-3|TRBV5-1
ASSLEKGPLTDTQY
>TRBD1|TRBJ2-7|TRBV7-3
ASSLDRGDEQY
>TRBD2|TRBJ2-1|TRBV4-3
ASSNRLAGAPYNEQF
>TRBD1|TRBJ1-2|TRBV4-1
ASSQALTGGGYT
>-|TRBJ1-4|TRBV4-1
ASSQVGLGGEKLF
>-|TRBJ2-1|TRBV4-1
ASSQDVGRGEQF